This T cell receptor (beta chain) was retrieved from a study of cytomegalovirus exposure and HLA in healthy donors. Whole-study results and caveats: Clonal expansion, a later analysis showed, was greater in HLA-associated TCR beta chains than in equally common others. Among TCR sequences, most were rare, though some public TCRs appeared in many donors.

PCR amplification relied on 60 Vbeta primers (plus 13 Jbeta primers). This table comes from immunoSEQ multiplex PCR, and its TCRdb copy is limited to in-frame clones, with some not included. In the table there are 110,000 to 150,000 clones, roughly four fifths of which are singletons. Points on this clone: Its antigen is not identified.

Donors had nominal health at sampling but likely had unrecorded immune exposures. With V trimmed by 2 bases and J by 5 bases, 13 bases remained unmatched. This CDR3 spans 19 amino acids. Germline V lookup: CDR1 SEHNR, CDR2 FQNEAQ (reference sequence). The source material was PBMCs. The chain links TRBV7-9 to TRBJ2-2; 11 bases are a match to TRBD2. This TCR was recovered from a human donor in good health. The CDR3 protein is CASSLRELAGGVRTGELFF. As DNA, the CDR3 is TGTGCCAGCAGCTTACGGGAGCTAGCGGGAGGTGTACGGACCGGGGAGCTGTTTTTT. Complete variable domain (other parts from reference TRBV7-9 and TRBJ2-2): DTGVSQNPRHKITKRGQNVTFRCDPISEHNRLYWYRQTLGQGPEFLTYFQNEAQLEKSRLLSDRFSAERPKGSFSTLEIQRTEQGDSAMYLCASSLRELAGGVRTGELFFGEGSRLTVL.